Sequencing of this T cell receptor beta chain was carried out in a study of T cell changes during pregnancy in multiple sclerosis (dated by TCRdb to between 2017 and 2020). As for the study more broadly: The study examined how the T cell repertoire changed over the course of pregnancy in women with multiple sclerosis.

V lost 4 bases and J lost 0 bases; the stretch between them is 13 bases long. From cysteine to phenylalanine, the CDR3 is 16 amino acids long. Just CDR3 DNA is preserved here, 48 bases in frame from base 1. From a lookup of the germline V gene, CDR1 and CDR2 are KGHSH and LQKENI. This clone has a single count. Its antigen is unknown. No base quality information exists; no much larger clone differs at one position. Receptor libraries were prepared by the immunoSEQ multiplex PCR assay. TCRdb mirrors the immuneACCESS table, restricted to in-frame sequences. Some clones are absent from its copies; in checked studies, under half trace to an unresolved V gene, and the reason for the others is unknown. This sample gives 89,000 or so clones in total; over 80% of them show up just once. The top ten clones comprise roughly 4% of the sample.

Rearrangement joined TRBV18 to TRBJ1-3; the D gene is perhaps TRBD1, from 6 matching bases. The sequence came from a female donor in good health, serving as a control in a pregnancy study. Some clones in this sample may be carry-over from other donors' samples. The starting material was PBMCs, obtained in the first trimester of pregnancy. This receptor has the CDR3 CASSRAGARSGNTIYF. The bases are TGTGCCAGCTCACGTGCAGGGGCCCGCTCTGGAAACACCATATATTTT.